The present TCR beta chain was sequenced within a study of graft-versus-host responses after intestinal transplantation. Study-level information: Each patient got anti-thymocyte globulin induction, then tacrolimus and steroids for around three years. General study findings and limits: Allografts of patients with graft-donor T cell macrochimerism showed high graft-versus-host to host-versus-graft clone ratios.

A note on this clone: Antigen unknown.

V was pared by 6 bases and J by 0 bases, with 10 bases of the junction left unmatched. Germline V lookup: CDR1 MDHEN, CDR2 SYDVKM. This CDR3 region has 17 residues. The method was immunoSEQ multiplex PCR; TCRdb's version includes in-frame clones alone and lacks a portion of them. Of about 85,000 clones listed, 80% to 85% are singletons. This sample comprised unstimulated CD8+ T cells sorted from spleen or lymph node cells, obtained before intestinal transplant. The sequence was obtained from a human donor who received an intestinal transplant. This chain connects TRBV28 to TRBJ2-7; 11 nucleotides align to TRBD2. Here the CDR3 DNA reads TGTGCCAGCAGCCTGACTAGCGGGATACATATCTCCTACGAGCAGTACTTC. Protein: CASSLTSGIHISYEQYF.